Listed below are T cell receptor beta chains from one sample, sequenced in a study of shared clonotypes between healthy human individuals. Data came from immunoSEQ multiplex PCR; TCRdb stores just in-frame clones and leaves some out. Here the sample spans 1.5 million to 2.5 million clones, around 96% being singletons. The specimen sequenced was naive CD8+ T cells sorted from blood. Receptor source: a young man in good health. CDR3s include the opening cysteine and the closing phenylalanine or tryptophan. Each record gives: CDR3 DNA, CDR3 protein, D gene, V gene, clone size, J gene. D genes are given only for firm matches. Expanded clones are given a class, and other clones once, few, many or no size at all.

TGTGCCAGCAGCTTAGTTCTCGGACAGGGGGTGAAGGAAACTGAAGCTTTCTTT,CASSLVLGQGVKETEAFF,TRBD1,TRBV11-2,-,TRBJ1-1
TGCAGCGCACGACTAGCTGGTAACCATGAGCAGTTCTTC,CSARLAGNHEQFF,TRBD2,TRBV29-1,-,TRBJ2-1
TGTGCCAGCAATGTAAGAGGGACTAGCGGGATTGAGAGGACAGATACGCAGTATTTT,CASNVRGTSGIERTDTQYF,TRBD2,TRBV6-4,once,TRBJ2-3
TGTGCCAGCAGCTGCGGACCGACCTTGCCCGACAATGAGCAGTTCTTC,CASSCGPTLPDNEQFF,-,TRBV7-4,-,TRBJ2-1
TGTGCCAGCAGCTTAGATCCCGGAAAACAAGAGACCCAGTACTTC,CASSLDPGKQETQYF,-,TRBV11-2,-,TRBJ2-5
TGTGCCAGCAGTTTAGCCGGGACAGGGTCATTTGTAAACTATGGCTACACCTTC,CASSLAGTGSFVNYGYTF,TRBD1,TRBV28,-,TRBJ1-2
TGTGCCAGTAGTCCCAGTGAGGGGCCCCTCGAGCAGTACTTC,CASSPSEGPLEQYF,-,TRBV19,-,TRBJ2-7
TGTGCCAGCAGCACCGGGACTGATGCCTACGAGCAGTACTTC,CASSTGTDAYEQYF,-,TRBV28,-,TRBJ2-7
TGTGCCTGGAGCCCTCCTTCTAGCGGGCCCCAGGATGAGCAGTTCTTC,CAWSPPSSGPQDEQFF,TRBD2,TRBV30,-,TRBJ2-1
TGTGCCAGCAGTGTTGTAGGACCGGGGCAGTTCTTC,CASSVVGPGQFF,-,TRBV2,-,TRBJ2-1
TGTGCCAGCAGCGAAGGACAGGGAAGGGAGACCCAGTACTTC,CASSEGQGRETQYF,TRBD1,TRBV11-2,-,TRBJ2-5
TGTGCCAGCAGCCCAGCGGGAGAAGGCTACGAGCAGTACTTC,CASSPAGEGYEQYF,TRBD2,TRBV11-2,-,TRBJ2-7
TGTGCCAGCAGCGTAGATGGGCTAAGCGCAGATACGCAGTATTTT,CASSVDGLSADTQYF,-,TRBV9,once,TRBJ2-3
TGTGCCAGCAGCTCGGCAGAAGAAAAACTGTTTTTT,CASSSAEEKLFF,-,TRBV5-4,-,TRBJ1-4
TGTGCCAGCAGCGAGCCCTTGGAGTTGAACACTGAAGCTTTCTTT,CASSEPLELNTEAFF,-,TRBV5-6,-,TRBJ1-1
TGCGCCAGCAGCTTCGCAGGGGGTGAGACCGGGGAGCTGTTTTTT,CASSFAGGETGELFF,TRBD1,TRBV5-1,once,TRBJ2-2
TGCGCCAGCAGCTTGGCGCCCCTACTAGCGGGGGGTTACAATGAGCAGTTCTTC,CASSLAPLLAGGYNEQFF,TRBD2,TRBV5-1,-,TRBJ2-1
TGTGCCAGCAGCTTAGGGGCGGATAGCAATCAGCCCCAGCATTTT,CASSLGADSNQPQHF,-,TRBV11-2,-,TRBJ1-5
TGTGCCATCAGTGATGGCGGGGGGGACCTCTACGAGCAGTACTTC,CAISDGGGDLYEQYF,TRBD2,TRBV10-3,-,TRBJ2-7
TGTGCCTGGAGTGGCCTAGCGGCCAACTACGAGCAGTACTTC,CAWSGLAANYEQYF,TRBD2,TRBV30,-,TRBJ2-7
TGTGCCAGCAGTTACGCTGGCGGCCCCGTCCCAGATACGCAGTATTTT,CASSYAGGPVPDTQYF,-,TRBV6-5,-,TRBJ2-3
TGTGCCAGCAGCGAAAGCGGGACAGGGAATCGGGAGCAGTACTTC,CASSESGTGNREQYF,TRBD1,TRBV9,-,TRBJ2-7
TGTGCCAGCAGCTCCACAGGGTTAGCAGAGACCCAGTACTTC,CASSSTGLAETQYF,-,TRBV7-9,-,TRBJ2-5
TGTGCCAGCAGCGTAACGGCCAACACTGAAGCTTTCTTT,CASSVTANTEAFF,-,TRBV9,once,TRBJ1-1
TGTGCCAGTACCTCGGCTAGCGGGGACTACAATGAGCAGTTCTTC,CASTSASGDYNEQFF,TRBD2,TRBV19,-,TRBJ2-1
TGTGCCAGCAGCGGGCCCAAGGGACAGGGGACGGCAGAACTGTTTTTT,CASSGPKGQGTAELFF,TRBD1,TRBV9,-,TRBJ1-4
TGCGCCAGCAGCCCCCGGGGCCCAGGGGACCCCCAGTACTTC,CASSPRGPGDPQYF,-,TRBV5-1,once,TRBJ2-5
TGTGCCAGCAGTGAAGACGGGACAGGGGAAACTTTCTTT,CASSEDGTGETFF,TRBD1,TRBV2,-,TRBJ1-1
TGTGCCAGCAGCGGCAGCGGGGGGGGAGAGACCCAGTACTTC,CASSGSGGGETQYF,TRBD2,TRBV9,-,TRBJ2-5
TGTGCCAGCAGCTTTCTCGGGGCCTATGGCTACACCTTC,CASSFLGAYGYTF,-,TRBV7-9,few,TRBJ1-2
TGTGCCAGCAGCCCCGGGAAAGGGGGGGAGCAGTACTTC,CASSPGKGGEQYF,-,TRBV5-5,-,TRBJ2-7
TGTGCCAGCAGCGAGACAGAGACTGCTCATCAGCCCCAGCATTTT,CASSETETAHQPQHF,-,TRBV5-5,few,TRBJ1-5
TGCGCCAGCAGCTTGGGGGGGACAGACCTACCCTACAATGAGCAGTTCTTC,CASSLGGTDLPYNEQFF,TRBD1,TRBV5-1,once,TRBJ2-1
TGTGCCAGCAGCCTAGAAGGATGGGCGTCGTACGAGCAGTACTTC,CASSLEGWASYEQYF,-,TRBV7-9,-,TRBJ2-7
TGTGCCAGCAGCTTAGGTTCAGGGACCTACGAGCAGTACTTC,CASSLGSGTYEQYF,-,TRBV13,-,TRBJ2-7
TGTGCCTGGAGTATCGCCAATGAGCAGTTCTTC,CAWSIANEQFF,-,TRBV30,-,TRBJ2-1
TGCAGCGTTGACCCAACCCAGTACTTC,CSVDPTQYF,-,TRBV29-1,-,TRBJ2-5
TGTGCCAGCAGCGCGCCACTAGCGGACCCCCCAGATACGCAGTATTTT,CASSAPLADPPDTQYF,TRBD2,TRBV7-9,-,TRBJ2-3
TGTGCCAGTAGTATGGAAGGTCTCAATCAGCCCCAGCATTTT,CASSMEGLNQPQHF,-,TRBV19,-,TRBJ1-5
TGTGCCAGCAGCTTATCGTCGGGAGGGCCGGAGACCCAGTACTTC,CASSLSSGGPETQYF,TRBD2,TRBV7-9,-,TRBJ2-5
TGTGCCAGCAGCCCCCAGGGTTTGGGGGCAGGCTATGGCTACACCTTC,CASSPQGLGAGYGYTF,-,TRBV9,-,TRBJ1-2
TGTGCCAGCAGCTTCGGGACTAGCGGGAGGTTGTCCTACGAGCAGTACTTC,CASSFGTSGRLSYEQYF,TRBD2,TRBV7-8,-,TRBJ2-7
TGTGCCAGCAGCTTAGAGGCAGCGGGCTCCTACGAGCAGTACTTC,CASSLEAAGSYEQYF,-,TRBV7-9,-,TRBJ2-7
TGTGCCAGCAGCTTGGGCGAATGGGGGGTCTACACCTTC,CASSLGEWGVYTF,-,TRBV5-4,-,TRBJ1-2
TGTGCCAGCAGTGACTGGGACAGGGCCTACGAGCAGTACTTC,CASSDWDRAYEQYF,TRBD1,TRBV6-6,once,TRBJ2-7